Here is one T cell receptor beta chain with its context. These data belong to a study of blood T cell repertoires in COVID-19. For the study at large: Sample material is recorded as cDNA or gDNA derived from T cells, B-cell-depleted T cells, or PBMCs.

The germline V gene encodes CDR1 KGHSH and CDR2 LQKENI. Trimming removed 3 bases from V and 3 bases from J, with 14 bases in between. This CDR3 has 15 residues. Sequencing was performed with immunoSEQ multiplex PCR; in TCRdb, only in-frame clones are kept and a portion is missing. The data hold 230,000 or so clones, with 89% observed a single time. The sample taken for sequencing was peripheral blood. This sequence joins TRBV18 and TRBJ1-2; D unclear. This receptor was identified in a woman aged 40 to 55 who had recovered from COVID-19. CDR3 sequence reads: CASSPEQKPHYGYTF. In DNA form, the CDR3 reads TGTGCCAGCTCACCCGAACAAAAACCCCACTATGGCTACACCTTC.